This T cell receptor beta chain was profiled in a study of T cell responses to AZD1222 COVID-19 vaccine. Generated by immunoSEQ multiplex PCR, the TCRdb table keeps only in-frame clones and is missing some. The repertoire holds 140,000 to 150,000 clones, with under 95% as singletons. CDR3 size: 15 residues. CDR1 is SEHNR, CDR2 FQNEAQ, per germline (reference sequence). The germline V and J ends were trimmed by 0 bases and 0 bases, with 6 bases remaining between them. Study-wide points: Nearly half of spike-specific TCRs reportedly target variant regions that are unmutated in the B.1.351 and B.1.1.7 variants.

Concerning this clone: Its antigen remains unknown.

The V and J genes are TRBV7-9 and TRBJ1-3, with TRBD1 as a possible D gene (5 bases). This material consisted of peripheral blood, taken on day 0 of AZD1222 vaccination. The clonotype was recovered from an adult in good health. The chain's CDR3 is CASSLAGGSGNTIYF. The CDR3 nucleotides are TGTGCCAGCAGCTTAGCCGGGGGCTCTGGAAACACCATATATTTT.